This TCR beta chain is from a study of blood T cell repertoires in COVID-19. Across the study: In each case, the material was cDNA or gDNA derived from T cells, B-cell-depleted T cells, or PBMCs.

In the original workflow: Reference gene primer amplification yielded estimated nucleated cell counts. Only in-frame clones appear in the TCRdb table, and some are missing; sequencing was by immunoSEQ multiplex PCR. That table furnishes V, J and clone size, whereas the DNA furnished D and trimming. The data hold around 140,000 clones, with approximately 80% observed a single time. V lost 2 bases and J 2 bases, leaving 12 bases between the germline ends. The CDR3 extends over 15 amino acids. Germline V gene sequence: CDR1 MNHEY, CDR2 SMNVEV (reference sequence). Sequenced input: peripheral blood. The chain is built from TRBV27 and TRBJ2-5, with D possibly matching TRBD1 (5 bases). This receptor was obtained from a human donor in a cohort sampled during active COVID-19. CDR3 sequence (DNA): TGTGCCAGCAGTTTAGCCCAGGGAAGACAAGAGACCCAGTACTTC. This encodes CASSLAQGRQETQYF.